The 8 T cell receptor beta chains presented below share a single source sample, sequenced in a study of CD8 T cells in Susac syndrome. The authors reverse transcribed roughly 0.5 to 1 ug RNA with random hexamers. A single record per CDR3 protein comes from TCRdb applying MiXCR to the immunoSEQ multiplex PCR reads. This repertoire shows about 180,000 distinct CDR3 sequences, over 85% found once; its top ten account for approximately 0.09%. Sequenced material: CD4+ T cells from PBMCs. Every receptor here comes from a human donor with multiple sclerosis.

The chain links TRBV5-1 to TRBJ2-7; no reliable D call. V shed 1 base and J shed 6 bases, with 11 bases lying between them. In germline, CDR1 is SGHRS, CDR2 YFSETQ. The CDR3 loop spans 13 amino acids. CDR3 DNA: TGCGCCAGCAGCTTGCCGACGACTCGCGAGCAGTACTTC. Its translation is CASSLPTTREQYF.

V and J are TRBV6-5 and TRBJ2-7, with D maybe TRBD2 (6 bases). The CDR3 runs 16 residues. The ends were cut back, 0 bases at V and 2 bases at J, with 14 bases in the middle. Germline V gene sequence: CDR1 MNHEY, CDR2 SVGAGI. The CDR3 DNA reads TGTGCCAGCAGTTACTCCCGGACTACCTATACCTACGAGCAGTACTTC. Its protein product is CASSYSRTTYTYEQYF.

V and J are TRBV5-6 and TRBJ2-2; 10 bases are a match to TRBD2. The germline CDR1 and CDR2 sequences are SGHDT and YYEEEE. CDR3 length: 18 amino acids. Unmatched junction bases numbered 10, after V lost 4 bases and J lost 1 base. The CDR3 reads CASSPPPGLAENTGELFF. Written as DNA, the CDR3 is TGTGCCAGCAGCCCTCCTCCCGGACTAGCGGAGAACACCGGGGAGCTGTTTTTT. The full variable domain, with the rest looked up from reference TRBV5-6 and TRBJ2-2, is DAGVTQSPTHLIKTRGQQVTLRCSPKSGHDTVSWYQQALGQGPQFIFQYYEEEERQRGNFPDRFSGHQFPNYSSELNVNALLLGDSALYLCASSPPPGLAENTGELFFGEGSRLTVL.

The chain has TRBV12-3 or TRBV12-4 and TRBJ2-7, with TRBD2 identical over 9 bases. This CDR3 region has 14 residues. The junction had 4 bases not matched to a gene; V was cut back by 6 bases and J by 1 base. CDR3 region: CASRKAGGSYEQYF. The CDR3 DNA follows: TGTGCCAGCAGAAAAGCGGGAGGATCCTACGAGCAGTACTTC.

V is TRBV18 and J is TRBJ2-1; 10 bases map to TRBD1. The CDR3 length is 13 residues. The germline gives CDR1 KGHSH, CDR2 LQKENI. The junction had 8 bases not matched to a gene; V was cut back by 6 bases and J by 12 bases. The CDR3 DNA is TGTGCCAGCTCCCCCGGGACAGGGGTAGGGCAGTTCTTC. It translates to CASSPGTGVGQFF. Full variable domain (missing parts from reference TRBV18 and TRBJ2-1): NAGVMQNPRHLVRRRGQEARLRCSPMKGHSHVYWYRQLPEEGLKFMVYLQKENIIDESGMPKERFSAEFPKEGPSILRIQQVVRGDSAAYFCASSPGTGVGQFFGPGTRLTVL.

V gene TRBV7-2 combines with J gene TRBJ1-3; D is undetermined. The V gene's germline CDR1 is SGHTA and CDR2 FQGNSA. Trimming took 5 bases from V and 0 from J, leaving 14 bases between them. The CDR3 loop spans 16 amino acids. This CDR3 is CASSPTSRFSGNTIYF. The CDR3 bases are TGTGCCAGCAGCCCCACATCCAGGTTCTCTGGAAACACCATATATTTT.

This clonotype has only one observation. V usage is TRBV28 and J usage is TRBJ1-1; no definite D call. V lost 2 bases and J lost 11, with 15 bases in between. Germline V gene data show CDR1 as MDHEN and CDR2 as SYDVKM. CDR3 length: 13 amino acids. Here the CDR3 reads CASSLGVSGRAFF. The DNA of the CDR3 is TGTGCCAGCAGTTTAGGGGTGTCTGGGAGGGCTTTCTTT.

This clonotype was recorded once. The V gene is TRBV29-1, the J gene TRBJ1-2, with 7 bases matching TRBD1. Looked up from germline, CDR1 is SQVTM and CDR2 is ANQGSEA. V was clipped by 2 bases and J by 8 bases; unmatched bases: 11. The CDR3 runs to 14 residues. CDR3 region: CSVEWVSGGRGYTF. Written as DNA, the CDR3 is TGCAGCGTTGAATGGGTATCAGGGGGACGGGGCTACACCTTC. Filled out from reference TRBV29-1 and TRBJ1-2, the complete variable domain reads SAVISQKPSRDICQRGTSLTIQCQVDSQVTMMFWYRQQPGQSLTLIATANQGSEATYESGFVIDKFPISRPNLTFSTLTVSNMSPEDSSIYLCSVEWVSGGRGYTFGSGTRLTVV.